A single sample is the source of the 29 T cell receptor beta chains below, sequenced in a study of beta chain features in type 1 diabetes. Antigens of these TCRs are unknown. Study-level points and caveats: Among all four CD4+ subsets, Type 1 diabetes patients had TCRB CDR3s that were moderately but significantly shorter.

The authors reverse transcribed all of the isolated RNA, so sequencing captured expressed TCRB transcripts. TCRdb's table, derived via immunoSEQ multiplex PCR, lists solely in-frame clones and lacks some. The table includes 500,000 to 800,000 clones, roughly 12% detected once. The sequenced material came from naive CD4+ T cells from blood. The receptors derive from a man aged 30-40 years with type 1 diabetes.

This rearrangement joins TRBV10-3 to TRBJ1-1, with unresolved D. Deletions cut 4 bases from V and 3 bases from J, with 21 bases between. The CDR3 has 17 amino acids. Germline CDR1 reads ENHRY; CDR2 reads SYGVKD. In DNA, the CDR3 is TGTGCCATCAGTGCGCGCAGCGCCTTATCTCCCGACACTGAAGCTTTCTTT. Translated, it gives CAISARSALSPDTEAFF.

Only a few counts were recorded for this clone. The CDR3 DNA reads as TGTGCCAGCAGTCCCTCGGGAGGGAGCTACCTTCAGCCCCAGCATTTT. Protein sequence: CASSPSGGSYLQPQHF. The genes are TRBV27 and TRBJ1-5, with D hard to call. The V gene's germline CDR1 is MNHEY and CDR2 SMNVEV (reference sequence). The CDR3 covers 16 residues. V lost 5 bases, J lost 6 bases, and 20 bases lay in between.

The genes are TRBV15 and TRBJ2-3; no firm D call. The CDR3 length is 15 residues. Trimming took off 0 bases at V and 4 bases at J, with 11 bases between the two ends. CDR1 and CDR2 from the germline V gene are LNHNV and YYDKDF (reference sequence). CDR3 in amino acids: CATSRDVGRSDTQYF. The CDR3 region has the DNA TGTGCCACCAGCAGAGATGTAGGACGGTCAGATACGCAGTATTTT.

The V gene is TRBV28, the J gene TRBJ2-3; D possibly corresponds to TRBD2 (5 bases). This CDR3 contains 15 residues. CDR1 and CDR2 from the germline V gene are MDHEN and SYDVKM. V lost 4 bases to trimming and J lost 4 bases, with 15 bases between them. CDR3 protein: CASSSPLLAADTQYF. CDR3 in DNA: TGTGCCAGCAGTTCCCCTCTCCTAGCCGCAGATACGCAGTATTTT.

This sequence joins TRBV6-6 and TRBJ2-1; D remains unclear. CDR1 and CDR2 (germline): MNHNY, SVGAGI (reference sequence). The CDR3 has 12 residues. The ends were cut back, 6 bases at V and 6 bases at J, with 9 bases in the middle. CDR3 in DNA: TGTGCCAGCAGCCCCTTTAGCAATGAGCAGTTCTTC. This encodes CASSPFSNEQFF.

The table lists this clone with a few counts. The CDR3 bases are TGTGCCAGCAGTTCCAGCGGGAGCACAGATACGCAGTATTTT. It is translated as CASSSSGSTDTQYF. The chain couples TRBV6-6 to TRBJ2-3; maybe TRBD2 (6 bases). The germline V gene encodes CDR1 MNHNY and CDR2 SVGAGI (reference sequence). CDR3 length equals 14 residues. Between the trimmed V and J ends, which lost 4 bases and 0 bases, there was a span of 8 bases.

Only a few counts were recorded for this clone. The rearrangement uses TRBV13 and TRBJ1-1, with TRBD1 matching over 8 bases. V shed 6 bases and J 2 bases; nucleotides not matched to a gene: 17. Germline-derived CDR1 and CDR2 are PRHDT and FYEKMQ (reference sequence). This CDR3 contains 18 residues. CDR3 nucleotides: TGTGCCAGCAGAAAAATCCGGGACAGGCGCGGGGGTAACACTGAAGCTTTCTTT. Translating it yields CASRKIRDRRGGNTEAFF.

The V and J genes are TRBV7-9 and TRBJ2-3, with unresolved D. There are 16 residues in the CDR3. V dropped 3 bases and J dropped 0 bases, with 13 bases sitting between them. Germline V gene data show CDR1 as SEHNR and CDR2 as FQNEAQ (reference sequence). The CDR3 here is CASSFSPGRSTDTQYF. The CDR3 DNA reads TGTGCCAGCAGCTTCTCCCCGGGCCGCAGCACAGATACGCAGTATTTT.

The CDR3 DNA sequence: TGTGCCAGCAGCGCAACGACTAGCCCCCACAATGAGCAGTTCTTC. Protein sequence: CASSATTSPHNEQFF. This chain links TRBV9 with TRBJ2-1; 7 bases line up with TRBD2. The CDR3 has 15 residues. V dropped 3 bases and J dropped 5; count of bases not matched to a gene: 8. Germline CDR1 reads SGDLS; CDR2 reads YYNGEE.

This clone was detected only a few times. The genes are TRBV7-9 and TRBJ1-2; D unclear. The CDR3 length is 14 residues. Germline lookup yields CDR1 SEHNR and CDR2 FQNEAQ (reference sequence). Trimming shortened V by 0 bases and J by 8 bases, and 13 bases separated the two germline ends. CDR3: CASSLASEGEGYTF. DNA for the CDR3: TGTGCCAGCAGCTTAGCGTCGGAGGGTGAGGGCTACACCTTC.

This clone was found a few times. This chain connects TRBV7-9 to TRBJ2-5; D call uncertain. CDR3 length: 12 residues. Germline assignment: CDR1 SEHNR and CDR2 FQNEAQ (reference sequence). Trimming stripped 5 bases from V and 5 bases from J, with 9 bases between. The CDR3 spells CASSPPSETQYF. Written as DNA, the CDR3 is TGTGCCAGCAGCCCCCCGTCGGAGACCCAGTACTTC.

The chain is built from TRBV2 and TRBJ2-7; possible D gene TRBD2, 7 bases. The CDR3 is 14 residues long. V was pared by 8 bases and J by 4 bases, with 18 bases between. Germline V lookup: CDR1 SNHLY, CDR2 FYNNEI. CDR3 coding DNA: TGTGCCAGCCATCAAACGGGGGGCCGGTACGAGCAGTACTTC. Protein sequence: CASHQTGGRYEQYF.

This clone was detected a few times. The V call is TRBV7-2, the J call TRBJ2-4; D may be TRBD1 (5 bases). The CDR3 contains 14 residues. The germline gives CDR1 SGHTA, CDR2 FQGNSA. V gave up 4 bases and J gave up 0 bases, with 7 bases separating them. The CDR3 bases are TGTGCCAGCAGCTCGACAGTAGCCAAAAACATTCAGTACTTC. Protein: CASSSTVAKNIQYF.

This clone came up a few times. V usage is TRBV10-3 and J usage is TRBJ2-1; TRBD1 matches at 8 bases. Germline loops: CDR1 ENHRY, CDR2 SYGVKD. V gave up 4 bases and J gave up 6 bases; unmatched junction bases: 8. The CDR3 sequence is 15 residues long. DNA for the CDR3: TGTGCCATCAGTGGAGTGGGCGACAGGGGCAATGAGCAGTTCTTC. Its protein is CAISGVGDRGNEQFF.

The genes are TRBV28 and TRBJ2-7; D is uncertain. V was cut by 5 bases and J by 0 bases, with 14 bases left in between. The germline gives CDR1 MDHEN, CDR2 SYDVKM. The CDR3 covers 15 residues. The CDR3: CASSAHTPSSYEQYF. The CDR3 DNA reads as TGTGCCAGCAGTGCCCACACCCCGAGCTCCTACGAGCAGTACTTC. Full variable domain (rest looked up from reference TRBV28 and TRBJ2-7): DVKVTQSSRYLVKRTGEKVFLECVQDMDHENMFWYRQDPGLGLRLIYFSYDVKMKEKGDIPEGYSVSREKKERFSLILESASTNQTSMYLCASSAHTPSSYEQYFGPGTRLTVT.

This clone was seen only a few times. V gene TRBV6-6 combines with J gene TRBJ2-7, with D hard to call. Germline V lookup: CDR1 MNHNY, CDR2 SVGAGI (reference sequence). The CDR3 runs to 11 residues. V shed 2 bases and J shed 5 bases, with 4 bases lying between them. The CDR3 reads CASSYEHEQYF. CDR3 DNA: TGTGCCAGCAGTTACGAACACGAGCAGTACTTC.

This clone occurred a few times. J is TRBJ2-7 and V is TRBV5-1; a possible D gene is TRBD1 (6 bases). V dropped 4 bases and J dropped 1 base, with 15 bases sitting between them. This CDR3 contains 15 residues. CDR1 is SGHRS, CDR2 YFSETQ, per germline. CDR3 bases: TGCGCCAGCAGCCTCGGGACACTCCCTTCCTACGAGCAGTACTTC. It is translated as CASSLGTLPSYEQYF. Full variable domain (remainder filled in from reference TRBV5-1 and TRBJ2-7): KAGVTQTPRYLIKTRGQQVTLSCSPISGHRSVSWYQQTPGQGLQFLFEYFSETQRNKGNFPGRFSGRQFSNSRSEMNVSTLELGDSALYLCASSLGTLPSYEQYFGPGTRLTVT.

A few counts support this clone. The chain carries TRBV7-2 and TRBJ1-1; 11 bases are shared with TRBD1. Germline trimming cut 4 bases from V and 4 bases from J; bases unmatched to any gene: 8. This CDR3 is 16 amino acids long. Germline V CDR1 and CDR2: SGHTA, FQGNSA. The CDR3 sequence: CASSSGQGAGGTEAFF. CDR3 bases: TGTGCCAGCAGCTCTGGACAGGGGGCGGGAGGCACTGAAGCTTTCTTT.

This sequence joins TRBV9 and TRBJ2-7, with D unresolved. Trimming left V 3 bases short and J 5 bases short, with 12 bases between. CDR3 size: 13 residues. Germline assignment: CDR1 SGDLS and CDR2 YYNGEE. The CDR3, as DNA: TGTGCCAGCAGCGGGGTCGAGTCAGACGAGCAGTACTTC. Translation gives CASSGVESDEQYF.

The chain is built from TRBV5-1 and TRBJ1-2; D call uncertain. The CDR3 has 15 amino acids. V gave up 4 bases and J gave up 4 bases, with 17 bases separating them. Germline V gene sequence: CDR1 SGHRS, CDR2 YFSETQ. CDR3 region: CASSLEAGSTYGYTF. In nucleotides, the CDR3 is TGCGCCAGCAGCCTAGAGGCGGGGAGCACCTATGGCTACACCTTC. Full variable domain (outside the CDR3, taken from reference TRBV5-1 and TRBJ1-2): KAGVTQTPRYLIKTRGQQVTLSCSPISGHRSVSWYQQTPGQGLQFLFEYFSETQRNKGNFPGRFSGRQFSNSRSEMNVSTLELGDSALYLCASSLEAGSTYGYTFGSGTRLTVV.

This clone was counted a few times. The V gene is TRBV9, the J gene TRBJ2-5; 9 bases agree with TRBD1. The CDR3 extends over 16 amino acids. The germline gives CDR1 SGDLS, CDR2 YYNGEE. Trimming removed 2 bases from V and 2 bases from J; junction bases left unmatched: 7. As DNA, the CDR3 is TGTGCCAGCAGCGTGGGGACAGGGAGCGCACAAGAGACCCAGTACTTC. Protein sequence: CASSVGTGSAQETQYF.

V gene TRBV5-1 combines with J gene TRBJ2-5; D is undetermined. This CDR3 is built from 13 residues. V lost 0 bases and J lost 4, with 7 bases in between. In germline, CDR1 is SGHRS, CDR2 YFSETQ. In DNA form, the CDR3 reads TGCGCCAGCAGCTTGGAGGACCCAGAGACCCAGTACTTC. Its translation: CASSLEDPETQYF.

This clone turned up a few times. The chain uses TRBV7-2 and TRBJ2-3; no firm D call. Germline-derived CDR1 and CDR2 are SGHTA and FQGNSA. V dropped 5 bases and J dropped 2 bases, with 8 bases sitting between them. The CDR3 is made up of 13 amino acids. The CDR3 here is CASSPRYTDTQYF. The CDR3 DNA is TGTGCCAGCAGCCCTCGTTACACAGATACGCAGTATTTT.

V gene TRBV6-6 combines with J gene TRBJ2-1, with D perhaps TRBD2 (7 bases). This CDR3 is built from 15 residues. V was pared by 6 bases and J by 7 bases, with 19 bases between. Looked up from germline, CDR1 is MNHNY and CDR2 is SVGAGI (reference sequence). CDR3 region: CASSPPGGAWNEQFF. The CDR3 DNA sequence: TGTGCCAGCAGCCCCCCGGGGGGCGCATGGAATGAGCAGTTCTTC.

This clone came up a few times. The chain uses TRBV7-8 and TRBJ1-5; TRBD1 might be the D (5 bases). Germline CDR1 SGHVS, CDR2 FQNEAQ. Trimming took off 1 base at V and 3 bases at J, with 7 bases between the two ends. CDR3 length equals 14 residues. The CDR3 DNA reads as TGTGCCAGCAGCTTAGGAGGGGACAATCAGCCCCAGCATTTT. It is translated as CASSLGGDNQPQHF.

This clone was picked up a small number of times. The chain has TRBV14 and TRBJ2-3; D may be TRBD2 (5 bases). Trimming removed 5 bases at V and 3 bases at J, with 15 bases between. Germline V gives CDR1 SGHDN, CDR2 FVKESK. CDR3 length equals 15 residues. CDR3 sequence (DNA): TGTGCCAGCAGCACTAGACCCACAGTAACAGATACGCAGTATTTT. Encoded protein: CASSTRPTVTDTQYF.

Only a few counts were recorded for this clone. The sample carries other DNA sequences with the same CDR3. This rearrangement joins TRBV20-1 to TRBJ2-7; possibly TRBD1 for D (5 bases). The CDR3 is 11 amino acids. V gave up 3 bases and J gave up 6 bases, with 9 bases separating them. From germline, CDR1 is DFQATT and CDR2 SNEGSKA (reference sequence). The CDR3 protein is CSARGPGEQYF. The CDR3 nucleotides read TGCAGTGCTAGGGGGCCGGGCGAGCAGTACTTC.

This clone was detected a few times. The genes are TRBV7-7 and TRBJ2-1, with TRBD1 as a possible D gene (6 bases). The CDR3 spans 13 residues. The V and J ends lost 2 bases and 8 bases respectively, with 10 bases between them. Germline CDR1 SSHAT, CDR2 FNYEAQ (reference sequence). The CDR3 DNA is TGTGCCAGCAGCTTACACAGGGACGATGAGCAGTTCTTC. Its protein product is CASSLHRDDEQFF. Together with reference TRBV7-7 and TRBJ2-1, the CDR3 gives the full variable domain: GAGVSQSPRYKVTKRGQDVTLRCDPISSHATLYWYQQALGQGPEFLTYFNYEAQPDKSGLPSDRFSAERPEGSISTLTIQRTEQRDSAMYRCASSLHRDDEQFFGPGTRLTVL.

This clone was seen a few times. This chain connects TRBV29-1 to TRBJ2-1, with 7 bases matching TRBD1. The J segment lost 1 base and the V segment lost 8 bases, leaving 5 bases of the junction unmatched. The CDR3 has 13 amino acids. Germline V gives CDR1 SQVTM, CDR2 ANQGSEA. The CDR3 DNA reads TGCAGCACGCGGACAGGTTCCTACAATGAGCAGTTCTTC. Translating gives CSTRTGSYNEQFF.